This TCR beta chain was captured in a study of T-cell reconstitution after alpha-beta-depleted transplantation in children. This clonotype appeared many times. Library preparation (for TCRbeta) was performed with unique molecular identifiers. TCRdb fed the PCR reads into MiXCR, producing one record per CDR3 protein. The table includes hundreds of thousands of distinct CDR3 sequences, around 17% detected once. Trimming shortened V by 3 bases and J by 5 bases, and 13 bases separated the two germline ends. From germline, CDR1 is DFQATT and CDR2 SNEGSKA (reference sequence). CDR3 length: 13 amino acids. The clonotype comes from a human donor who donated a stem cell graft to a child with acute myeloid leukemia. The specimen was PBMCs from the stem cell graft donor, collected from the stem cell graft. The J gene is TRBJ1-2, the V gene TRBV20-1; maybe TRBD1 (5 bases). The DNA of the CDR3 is TGCAGTGCTAGGGTTAAACGGGGGTATGGCTACACCTTC. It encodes CSARVKRGYGYTF.